This TCR beta chain was sequenced for a study of post-analysis software for immune sequencing data. Turning to the study itself: Relapsing-remitting, secondary progressive and progressive-relapsing forms made up the multiple sclerosis disease courses.

Germline V gene lookup returns CDR1 DFQATT and CDR2 SNEGSKA (reference sequence). This CDR3 is 14 amino acids long. Trimming took 3 bases from V and 2 from J, leaving 14 bases between them. Tagging with unique molecular identifiers was a feature of the TCR beta cDNA libraries. TCRdb called the PCR reads again in MiXCR, with one record for every CDR3 protein. In the table there are hundreds of thousands of distinct CDR3 sequences, 25% to 30% of which are singletons. Study-wide results and limits: Multiple sclerosis patients showed significantly lower normalized Chao1 diversity than controls did. Patients used about five TRBV segments, including TRBV5-6, TRBV5-1 and TRBV20-1, more often than controls.

Turning to this clonotype: Its antigen remains unidentified.

This receptor was obtained from a girl between 10 and 17 years old with multiple sclerosis. The chain carries TRBV20-1 and TRBJ2-7, with TRBD2 as a possible D gene (6 bases). Sequencing was performed on blood. The CDR3 spells CSARAGSSAYEQYF. CDR3 coding DNA: TGCAGTGCTAGGGCGGGATCAAGCGCCTACGAGCAGTACTTC.